These T cell receptor beta chains were read from a single sample in a study of response to subunit inactivated influenza vaccine. A single record per CDR3 protein comes from TCRdb applying MiXCR to the RT-PCR reads. The sample includes more than 450,000 distinct CDR3 sequences, approximately 7.6% of them seen just once. The material was PBMCs from blood, obtained around 2 years after vaccination. All receptors derive from a man aged 50-75 years who received an inactivated influenza vaccine. CDR3s include the opening cysteine and the closing phenylalanine or tryptophan. A D gene is named only where the DNA matches it firmly. Clone size is stated in some rows and not others, as once, few, many or a class when expanded.

TRBJ1-4	.	TRBV5-1	16	.	CASSSEPGTQNEKLFF	TGCGCCAGCAGCTCCGAGCCTGGGACACAGAATGAAAAACTGTTTTTT
TRBJ2-3	few	TRBV20-1	15	.	CSSQGLPQVPDTQYF	TGCAGCTCCCAGGGCCTTCCCCAAGTCCCAGATACGCAGTATTTT
TRBJ2-2	many	TRBV28	19	TRBD1	CASSFLLTGPYQNTGELFF	TGTGCCAGCAGTTTTCTTTTGACAGGGCCTTACCAGAACACCGGGGAGCTGTTTTTT
TRBJ2-5	few	TRBV7-9	13	TRBD2	CASRPGGVETQYF	TGTGCCAGCCGACCGGGAGGTGTAGAGACCCAGTACTTC
TRBJ1-1	.	TRBV12-3/TRBV12-4	13	.	CASSLWEPFEAFF	TGTGCCAGCAGTCTGTGGGAGCCATTTGAAGCTTTCTTT
TRBJ1-5	.	TRBV5-5	13	.	CASSPINNGPQHF	TGTGCCAGCAGCCCTATCAACAATGGGCCCCAGCATTTT
TRBJ2-5	.	TRBV12-3/TRBV12-4	14	.	CASSHGGFPETQYF	TGTGCCAGCAGCCACGGCGGGTTTCCGGAGACCCAGTACTTC
TRBJ1-1	many	TRBV5-1	14	.	CASSFSTANTEAFF	TGCGCCAGCAGCTTCTCGACAGCGAACACTGAAGCTTTCTTT
TRBJ2-2	many	TRBV6-2/TRBV6-3	15	.	CASSSRHGATGELFF	TGTGCCAGCAGTTCCCGACACGGGGCCACCGGGGAGCTGTTTTTT
TRBJ2-6	many	TRBV29-1	14	.	CSVSSVGGANVLTF	TGCAGCGTTTCATCCGTAGGTGGGGCCAACGTCCTGACTTTC